This entry lists 28 T cell receptor beta chains sequenced from one sample in a study of blood T cell repertoires in COVID-19. Data came from immunoSEQ multiplex PCR; TCRdb stores just in-frame clones and leaves some out. Among roughly 130,000 clones listed, roughly nine tenths were seen once. The material sequenced was peripheral blood. Receptors originate from a man between 50 and 59 years old with active COVID-19.

This clone was detected ten times or more. In DNA form, the CDR3 reads TGTGCCAGCAGCCAAGACCCTCGGGTGGGGAGTCGTTTGAATGAGCAGTTCTTC. This sequence encodes CASSQDPRVGSRLNEQFF. The J gene is TRBJ2-1, the V gene TRBV3-1 (or the pseudogene TRBV3-2), with D perhaps TRBD2 (5 bases). V was cut by 0 bases and J by 7 bases, with 22 bases left in between. The germline V gene encodes CDR1 LGHDT and CDR2 YNNKEL (reference sequence). The CDR3 contains 18 residues.

The chain recombines TRBV11-2 with TRBJ2-3; D unresolved. CDR3 length: 12 amino acids. Germline V gives CDR1 SGHAT, CDR2 FQNNGV. The V and J ends lost 5 bases and 3 bases respectively, with 6 bases between them. The CDR3 nucleotides are TGTGCCAGCAGCCCCTTTACAGATACGCAGTATTTT. As protein: CASSPFTDTQYF.

The J gene is TRBJ1-2, the V gene TRBV6-5; D remains ambiguous. Per germline, CDR1 MNHEY and CDR2 SVGAGI. V lost 6 bases and J lost 8, with 16 bases in between. The length of the CDR3 is 13 residues. CDR3 protein: CASRDLVEGGYTF. CDR3 nucleotides: TGTGCCAGCAGGGACCTCGTCGAGGGCGGCTACACCTTC.

The V gene is TRBV10-3, the J gene TRBJ1-2; D may be TRBD1 (5 bases). The length of the CDR3 is 13 residues. The V gene lost 3 bases and the J gene lost 2 bases, with 7 bases spanning the gap. Germline V gives CDR1 ENHRY, CDR2 SYGVKD. CDR3 sequence reads: CAISDRANYGYTF. The CDR3 region has the DNA TGTGCCATCAGTGACAGGGCCAACTATGGCTACACCTTC.

The count of this clone is one. The J gene is TRBJ1-5, the V gene TRBV12-5; 7 bases are a match to TRBD1. This CDR3 comprises 15 residues. The germline gives CDR1 LGHNT, CDR2 FRNRAP. V lost 1 base to trimming and J lost 7 bases; unmatched junction nucleotides: 7. The CDR3, as DNA: TGTGCTAGTGGTTTGGGGCAGGGGGGTAACCAGCCCCAGCATTTT. This gives the protein CASGLGQGGNQPQHF. Combining the CDR3 with reference TRBV12-5 and TRBJ1-5 gives the whole variable domain DARVTQTPRHKVTEMGQEVTMRCQPILGHNTVFWYRQTMMQGLELLAYFRNRAPLDDSGMPKDRFSAEMPDATLATLKIQPSEPRDSAVYFCASGLGQGGNQPQHFGDGTRLSIL.

The chain carries TRBV29-1 and TRBJ2-7; D is perhaps TRBD1 (6 bases). The CDR3 loop spans 14 amino acids. Trimming removed 2 bases from V and 2 bases from J, with 13 bases in between. In germline, CDR1 is SQVTM, CDR2 ANQGSEA. The CDR3 nucleotides read TGCAGCGTTGAAAAACAGGGAAGGGCCTACGAGCAGTACTTC. Its translation is CSVEKQGRAYEQYF.

This chain uses TRBV6-5 with TRBJ2-7; 14 nucleotides match TRBD2. Germline-derived CDR1 and CDR2 are MNHEY and SVGAGI. This CDR3 region has 13 residues. V shed 10 bases, J shed 4 bases, and the junction held 3 bases outside the gene matches. The CDR3 nucleotides are TGTGCCACCTGGACTAGCGGGAGGTACGAGCAGTACGTC. It specifies CATWTSGRYEQYV.

This rearrangement joins TRBV5-1 to TRBJ2-2, with TRBD2 matching over 8 bases. Germline assignment: CDR1 SGHRS and CDR2 YFSETQ. The CDR3 loop spans 16 amino acids. J lost 7 bases, V lost 0 bases, and 8 bases had no gene match. Here the CDR3 DNA reads TGCGCCAGCAGCTTGGGCCAAGCGGGGGATCACGGGGAGCTGTTTTTT. It codes for CASSLGQAGDHGELFF.

This rearrangement joins TRBV5-5 to TRBJ1-3; TRBD1 might be the D (6 bases). Trimming removed 0 bases at V and 0 bases at J, with 13 bases between. The CDR3 runs 17 residues. Germline V gives CDR1 SGHKS, CDR2 YYEKEE (reference sequence). CDR3 sequence (DNA): TGTGCCAGCAGCTTGGAGGGGGTCCTGGCCTCTGGAAACACCATATATTTT. Amino acid sequence: CASSLEGVLASGNTIYF.

The chain recombines TRBV27 with TRBJ1-6, with a weak D call TRBD1 (5 bases). The V gene's germline CDR1 is MNHEY and CDR2 SMNVEV (reference sequence). The CDR3 spans 15 residues. With 2 bases removed from V and 7 bases from J, the gap between germline ends came to 12 bases. DNA of the CDR3: TGTGCCAGCAGTTTAGGAGGGGCCCACAATTCACCCCTCCACTTT. Its protein product is CASSLGGAHNSPLHF.

The chain links TRBV18 to TRBJ2-4; 7 bases map to TRBD2. The J segment lost 9 bases and the V segment lost 0 bases, leaving 8 bases of the junction unmatched. The germline V gene encodes CDR1 KGHSH and CDR2 LQKENI. The CDR3 length is 15 residues. The CDR3 DNA sequence: TGTGCCAGCTCACCACCGGGAGGGGAAAGGATCATTCAGTACTTC. It translates to CASSPPGGERIIQYF.

CDR3 in amino acids: CASSFGTSTDTQYF. DNA for the CDR3: TGTGCCAGCAGCTTTGGGACTAGCACAGATACGCAGTATTTT. The chain has TRBV7-2 and TRBJ2-3, with D possibly being TRBD2 (6 bases). Germline CDR1 SGHTA, CDR2 FQGNSA. The ends were cut back, 3 bases at V and 0 bases at J, with 7 bases in the middle. The CDR3 is 14 residues long.

The CDR3, as DNA: TGTGCCAGCAGCTTCAGACAGGGAGGCGGCACCGGGGAGCTGTTTTTT. It yields the protein CASSFRQGGGTGELFF. This chain links TRBV7-8 with TRBJ2-2; tentatively, D is TRBD1 (7 bases). From germline, CDR1 is SGHVS and CDR2 FQNEAQ. V was pared by 3 bases and J by 4 bases, with 15 bases between. The CDR3 sequence is 16 residues long.

Turning to this clone: The same CDR3 also results from other DNA sequences found in this sample. J is TRBJ2-3 and V is TRBV18; the D is unclear. The CDR3 is 12 residues long. Trimming shortened V by 3 bases and J by 4 bases, and 5 bases separated the two germline ends. Germline V CDR1 and CDR2: KGHSH, LQKENI. CDR3 in amino acids: CASSPSPDTQYF. CDR3 in DNA: TGTGCCAGCTCACCGTCTCCAGATACGCAGTATTTT.

The chain combines TRBV3-1 (or the pseudogene TRBV3-2) with TRBJ1-3; possibly TRBD1 for D (6 bases). The V gene lost 4 bases and the J gene lost 2 bases, with 6 bases spanning the gap. Germline values: CDR1 LGHDT, CDR2 YNNKEL (reference sequence). CDR3 length: 13 residues. The CDR3 DNA follows: TGTGCCAGCAGCCCAGGGGCTGGAAACACCATATATTTT. It specifies CASSPGAGNTIYF.

This clone was recorded once. The chain combines TRBV11-3 with TRBJ1-1; no definite D call. V was shortened by 1 base and J by 1 base, with 10 bases between the two germline ends. Germline CDR1 and CDR2: SGHNT and YENEEA. The CDR3 runs 15 residues. The CDR3 protein is CASSLVRGANTEAFF. The DNA for the CDR3 is TGTGCCAGCAGCTTAGTGCGGGGAGCGAACACTGAAGCTTTCTTT.

The genes are TRBV18 and TRBJ2-7; possibly TRBD1 for D (5 bases). This CDR3 is 16 amino acids long. The germline CDR1 and CDR2 sequences are KGHSH and LQKENI. The V end lost 8 bases, the J end lost 0 bases, and 20 bases lay between the germline ends. The CDR3 sequence: CASTTSRAGSSYEQYF. The CDR3 region has the DNA TGTGCCAGCACAACGTCCAGGGCAGGTAGCTCCTACGAGCAGTACTTC.

The CDR3 nucleotides read TGTGCCAGCAGCGGGGACTTAACCGGGGAGCTGTTTTTT. Protein: CASSGDLTGELFF. The rearrangement links TRBV7-3 to TRBJ2-2; a weak D match, TRBD2 (6 bases). CDR1 and CDR2 from the germline V gene are SGHTA and FQGTGA. This CDR3 contains 13 residues. V lost 5 bases, J lost 5 bases, and 9 bases lay in between.

The V and J genes are TRBV19 and TRBJ2-1; 10 nucleotides match TRBD2. The CDR3 has 17 amino acids. V was pared by 5 bases and J by 6 bases, with 13 bases of the junction left unmatched. CDR1 is LNHDA and CDR2 is SQIVND in the germline V gene (reference sequence). CDR3 region: CASSPPGSLAGANEQFF. CDR3 in DNA: TGTGCCAGTAGTCCCCCGGGGTCTCTAGCGGGGGCCAATGAGCAGTTCTTC.

V gene TRBV10-2 combines with J gene TRBJ2-5; 9 bases are shared with TRBD1. The germline V gene has CDR1 WSHSY and CDR2 SAAADI. The CDR3 covers 15 residues. Germline trimming cut 4 bases from V and 5 bases from J; bases unmatched to any gene: 8. CDR3 DNA: TGCGCCAGCAGTGTTAACAGGGGGCAAGGCGAGACCCAGTACTTC. Residues: CASSVNRGQGETQYF.

This clone occurred once. The chain is built from TRBV11-2 and TRBJ1-1; possibly TRBD1 for D (5 bases). Germline CDR1 SGHAT, CDR2 FQNNGV. Trimming removed 6 bases at V and 1 base at J, with 15 bases between. This CDR3 is built from 15 residues. In nucleotides, the CDR3 is TGTGCCAGCAGGCCGCGCGGGGCCGGGAACACTGAAGCTTTCTTT. This translates into CASRPRGAGNTEAFF.

The chain has TRBV7-8 and TRBJ2-3; TRBD2 agrees at 7 bases. Trimming removed 5 bases from V and 4 bases from J; junction bases left unmatched: 12. The CDR3 is 16 amino acids. CDR1 SGHVS and CDR2 FQNEAQ come from the germline V gene. The DNA for the CDR3 is TGTGCCAGCAGCCCAGAGTCGGGACTACGGGCAGATACGCAGTATTTT. Its translation: CASSPESGLRADTQYF.

The V call is TRBV15, the J call TRBJ2-5; 9 bases line up with TRBD2. This CDR3 has 17 amino acids. V shed 5 bases, J shed 3 bases, and the junction held 13 bases outside the gene matches. The germline V gene encodes CDR1 LNHNV and CDR2 YYDKDF (reference sequence). The CDR3 loop reads CATSLPSRASGKETQYF. Written as DNA, the CDR3 is TGTGCCACCAGCCTTCCCTCCAGGGCTAGCGGGAAAGAGACCCAGTACTTC.

CDR3 amino acids: CASSYSGGQGSDTQYF. The DNA for the CDR3 is TGTGCCAGCAGTTACTCGGGGGGACAGGGGTCAGATACGCAGTATTTT. The rearrangement uses TRBV6-5 and TRBJ2-3; 10 bases match TRBD1. After removal of 0 bases from V and 4 bases from J, the junction contained 4 bases not matched to a gene. The CDR3 contains 16 residues. Germline loops: CDR1 MNHEY, CDR2 SVGAGI.

The rearrangement links TRBV18 to TRBJ1-4, with TRBD1 identical over 9 bases. The CDR3 runs 15 residues. The V segment lost 5 bases and the J segment 8 bases; nucleotides outside the gene matches: 9. The germline V gene encodes CDR1 KGHSH and CDR2 LQKENI. In DNA form, the CDR3 reads TGTGCCAGCTCAGATCGACAGGGGGATTTCGAAAAACTGTTTTTT. This sequence encodes CASSDRQGDFEKLFF.

J is TRBJ1-1 and V is TRBV5-1, with TRBD1 identical over 9 bases. This CDR3 spans 14 amino acids. V gave up 0 bases and J gave up 10 bases; unmatched junction bases: 7. Germline CDR1 SGHRS, CDR2 YFSETQ. The CDR3 protein is CASSLESVGQGAFF. DNA for the CDR3: TGCGCCAGCAGCTTGGAGTCCGTGGGACAGGGAGCTTTCTTT.

The gene calls are TRBV5-1 and TRBJ2-5; no clear D. The CDR3 runs 12 residues. V was shortened by 4 bases and J by 5 bases, with 9 bases between the two germline ends. CDR1 and CDR2 from the germline V gene are SGHRS and YFSETQ. The CDR3 loop reads CASSRLGETQYF. CDR3 nucleotide sequence: TGCGCCAGCAGCCGGCTCGGGGAGACCCAGTACTTC.

The chain combines TRBV5-1 with TRBJ2-3, with TRBD1 matching 9 bases. CDR3 size: 18 residues. Germline V gene data show CDR1 as SGHRS and CDR2 as YFSETQ. V shed 4 bases and J 4 bases; nucleotides not matched to a gene: 16. The CDR3 reads CASSTPGQGGIQSDTQYF. The CDR3 bases are TGCGCCAGCAGCACCCCGGGACAGGGTGGTATACAATCAGATACGCAGTATTTT. The full variable domain, with the rest looked up from reference TRBV5-1 and TRBJ2-3, is KAGVTQTPRYLIKTRGQQVTLSCSPISGHRSVSWYQQTPGQGLQFLFEYFSETQRNKGNFPGRFSGRQFSNSRSEMNVSTLELGDSALYLCASSTPGQGGIQSDTQYFGPGTRLTVL.